The clone carrying this T cell receptor beta chain was picked up one time. Other DNA variants within this sample encode the same CDR3. Germline loops: CDR1 GTSNPN, CDR2 SVGIG (reference sequence). CDR3 length: 14 amino acids. Losses at the gene ends were 0 bases for V and 4 bases for J; bases not matched to a gene: 4. Assay used: immunoSEQ multiplex PCR; TCRdb lists only in-frame clones, some missing. The repertoire holds more than 65,000 clones, with about nine tenths as singletons. The sample belongs to a study of T cell changes during pregnancy in multiple sclerosis. V usage is TRBV30 and J usage is TRBJ2-7, with 9 positions matching TRBD2. Specimen: CD4+ T cells from peripheral blood mononuclear cells, collected before pregnancy. This TCR came from a female donor with multiple sclerosis, enrolled in a pregnancy study. The CDR3 DNA reads TGTGCCTGGAGTGTCAGCGGGGGGCCTTACGAGCAGTACTTC. Its protein product is CAWSVSGGPYEQYF.